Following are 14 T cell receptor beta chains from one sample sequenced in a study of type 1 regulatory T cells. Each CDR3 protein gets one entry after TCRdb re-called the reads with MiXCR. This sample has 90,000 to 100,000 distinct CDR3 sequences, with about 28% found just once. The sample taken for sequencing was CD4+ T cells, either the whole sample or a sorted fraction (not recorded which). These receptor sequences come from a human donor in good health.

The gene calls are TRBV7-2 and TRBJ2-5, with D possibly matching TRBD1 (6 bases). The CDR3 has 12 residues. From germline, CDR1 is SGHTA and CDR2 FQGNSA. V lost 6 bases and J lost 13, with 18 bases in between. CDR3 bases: TGTGCCAGCAGTCGTCCAGGACAGATGCCGTACTTC. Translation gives CASSRPGQMPYF.

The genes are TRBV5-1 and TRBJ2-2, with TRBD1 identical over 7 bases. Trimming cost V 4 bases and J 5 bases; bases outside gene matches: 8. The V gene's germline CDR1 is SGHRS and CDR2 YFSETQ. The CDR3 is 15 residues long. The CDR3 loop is CASSPTMTGTGELFF. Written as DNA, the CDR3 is TGCGCCAGCAGCCCTACTATGACAGGGACCGGGGAGCTGTTTTTT.

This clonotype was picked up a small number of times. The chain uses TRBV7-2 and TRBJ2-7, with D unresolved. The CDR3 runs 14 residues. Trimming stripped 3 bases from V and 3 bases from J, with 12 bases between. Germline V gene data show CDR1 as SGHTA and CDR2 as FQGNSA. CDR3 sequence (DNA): TGTGCCAGCAGCTTGCGAAGGGTCGACTACGAGCAGTACTTC. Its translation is CASSLRRVDYEQYF.

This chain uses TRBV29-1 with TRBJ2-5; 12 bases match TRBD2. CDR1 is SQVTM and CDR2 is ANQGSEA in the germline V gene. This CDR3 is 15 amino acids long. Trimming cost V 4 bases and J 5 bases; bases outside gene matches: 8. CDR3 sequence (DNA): TGCAGCGTTGCATTGCTAGCGGGAGGGCTTGAGACCCAGTACTTC. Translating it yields CSVALLAGGLETQYF. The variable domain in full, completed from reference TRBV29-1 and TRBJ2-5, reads SAVISQKPSRDICQRGTSLTIQCQVDSQVTMMFWYRQQPGQSLTLIATANQGSEATYESGFVIDKFPISRPNLTFSTLTVSNMSPEDSSIYLCSVALLAGGLETQYFGPGTRLLVL.

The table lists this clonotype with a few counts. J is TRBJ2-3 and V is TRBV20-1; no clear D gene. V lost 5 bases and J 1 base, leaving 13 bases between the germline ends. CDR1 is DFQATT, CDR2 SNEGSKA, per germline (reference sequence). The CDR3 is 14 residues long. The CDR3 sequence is CSAGPWVGTDTQYF. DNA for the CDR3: TGCAGTGCTGGCCCATGGGTGGGCACAGATACGCAGTATTTT.

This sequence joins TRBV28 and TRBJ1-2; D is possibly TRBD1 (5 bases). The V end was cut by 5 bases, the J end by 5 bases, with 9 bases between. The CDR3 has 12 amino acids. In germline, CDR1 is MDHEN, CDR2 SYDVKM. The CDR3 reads CASSMTEYGYTF. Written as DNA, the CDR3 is TGTGCCAGCAGTATGACAGAATATGGCTACACCTTC.

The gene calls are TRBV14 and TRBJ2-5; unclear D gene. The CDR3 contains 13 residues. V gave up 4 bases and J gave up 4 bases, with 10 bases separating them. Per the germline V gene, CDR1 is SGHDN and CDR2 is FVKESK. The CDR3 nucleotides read TGTGCCAGCAGCCTCTCCTTGGTAGAGACCCAGTACTTC. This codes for CASSLSLVETQYF.

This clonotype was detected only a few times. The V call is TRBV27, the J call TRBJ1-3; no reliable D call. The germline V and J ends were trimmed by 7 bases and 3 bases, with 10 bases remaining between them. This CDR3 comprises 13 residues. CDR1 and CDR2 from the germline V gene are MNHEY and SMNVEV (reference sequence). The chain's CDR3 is CASMPGGGNTIYF. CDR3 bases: TGTGCCAGCATGCCGGGAGGTGGAAACACCATATATTTT.

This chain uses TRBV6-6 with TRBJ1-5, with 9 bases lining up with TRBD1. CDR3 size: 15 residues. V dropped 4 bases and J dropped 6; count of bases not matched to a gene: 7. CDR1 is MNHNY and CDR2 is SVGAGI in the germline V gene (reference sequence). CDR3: CASSSTTGGGQPQHF. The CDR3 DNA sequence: TGTGCCAGCAGTTCTACGACAGGGGGAGGTCAGCCCCAGCATTTT.

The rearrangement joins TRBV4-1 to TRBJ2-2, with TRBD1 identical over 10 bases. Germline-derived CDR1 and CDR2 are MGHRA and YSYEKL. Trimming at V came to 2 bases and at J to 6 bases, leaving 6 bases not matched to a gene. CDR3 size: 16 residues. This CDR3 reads CASSQSGTGVAGELFF. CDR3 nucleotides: TGCGCCAGCAGCCAATCCGGGACAGGGGTCGCCGGGGAGCTGTTTTTT.

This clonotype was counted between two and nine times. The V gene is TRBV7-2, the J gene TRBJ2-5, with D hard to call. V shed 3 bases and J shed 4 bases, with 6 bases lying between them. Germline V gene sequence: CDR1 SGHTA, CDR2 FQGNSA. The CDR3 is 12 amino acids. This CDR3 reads CASSFLAETQYF. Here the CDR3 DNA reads TGTGCCAGCAGCTTCCTTGCAGAGACCCAGTACTTC.

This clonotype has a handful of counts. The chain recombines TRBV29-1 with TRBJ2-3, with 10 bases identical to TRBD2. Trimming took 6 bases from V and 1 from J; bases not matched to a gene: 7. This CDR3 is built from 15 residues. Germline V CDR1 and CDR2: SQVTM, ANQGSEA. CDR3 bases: TGCAGCGTGGTTTCAGGGACTAGCGGCACAGATACGCAGTATTTT. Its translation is CSVVSGTSGTDTQYF.

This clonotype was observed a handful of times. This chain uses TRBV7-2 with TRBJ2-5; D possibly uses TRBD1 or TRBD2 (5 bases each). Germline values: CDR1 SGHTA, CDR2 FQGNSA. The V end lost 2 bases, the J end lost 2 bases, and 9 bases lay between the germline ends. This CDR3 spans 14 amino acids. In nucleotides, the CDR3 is TGTGCCAGCAGCTTATGGGACGATCAAGAGACCCAGTACTTC. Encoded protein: CASSLWDDQETQYF.

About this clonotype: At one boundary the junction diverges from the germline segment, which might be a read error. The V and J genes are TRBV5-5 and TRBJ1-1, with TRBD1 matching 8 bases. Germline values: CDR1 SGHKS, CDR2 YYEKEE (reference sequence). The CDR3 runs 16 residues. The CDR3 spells CASSFTRQGPRTESFF. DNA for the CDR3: TGTGCCAGCAGCTTTACCCGACAGGGGCCACGAACTGAATCTTTCTTT.